This TCR beta chain was documented in a study of T cell responses to AZD1222 COVID-19 vaccine. Study-wide results and caveats: Baseline antibody screening turned up just a handful of seropositive AZD1222 recipients. White British ancestry dominated among donors, who included more females, and clonal diversity was possibly underestimated. Vaccine-associated CD4 TCRs ranged over spike, dominating at 160-218 and 743-854.

The study pooled second doses at about 4 or about 12 weeks. Generated by immunoSEQ multiplex PCR, the TCRdb table keeps only in-frame clones and is missing some. The table includes 150,000 to 200,000 clones, about 90% detected once. The germline V gene has CDR1 GTSNPN and CDR2 SVGIG (reference sequence). Trimming pared 0 bases from V and 9 bases from J, leaving 9 bases between. This CDR3 has 13 amino acids. Details on this clone: Its target is not known.

The chain couples TRBV30 to TRBJ1-6; D unclear. Sequences were derived from peripheral blood, sampled 28 days after the second AZD1222 dose. The TCR comes from an adult who received the AZD1222 COVID-19 vaccine. CDR3 sequence reads: CAWSVRSGSPLHF. CDR3 nucleotides: TGTGCCTGGAGTGTACGGAGCGGTTCACCCCTCCACTTT.